What follows are 23 T cell receptor beta chains derived from one specimen sequenced in a study of T cell responses to AZD1222 COVID-19 vaccine. Libraries were prepared by immunoSEQ multiplex PCR; TCRdb keeps only in-frame clonotypes and omits some of them. The table has 170,000 or so clones, about 90% seen once. Sequencing was performed on peripheral blood, taken 28 days after the second AZD1222 dose. These receptors came from an adult who received the AZD1222 COVID-19 vaccine.

This clone was counted between two and nine times. The V call is TRBV5-1, the J call TRBJ2-6, with D maybe TRBD2 (6 bases). Germline-derived CDR1 and CDR2 are SGHRS and YFSETQ. V was trimmed by 2 bases and J by 0 bases, leaving 12 bases between them. This CDR3 contains 17 residues. Here the CDR3 reads CASSLGGTRSGANVLTF. CDR3 sequence (DNA): TGCGCCAGCAGCTTAGGAGGGACTCGCTCTGGGGCCAACGTCCTGACTTTC.

The chain employs TRBV11-2 and TRBJ1-6; TRBD1 is a possible D gene (5 bases). The CDR3 loop spans 14 amino acids. Germline values: CDR1 SGHAT, CDR2 FQNNGV. Between the trimmed V and J ends, which lost 1 base and 9 bases, there was a span of 10 bases. CDR3 coding DNA: TGTGCCAGCAGCTTAGGGGGGAATGGTTCACCCCTCCACTTT. Protein product: CASSLGGNGSPLHF.

The CDR3 region is CASSLGARGGRDTQYF. CDR3 nucleotide sequence: TGTGCCAGCAGCTTGGGGGCGCGGGGGGGCAGAGATACGCAGTATTTT. The rearrangement links TRBV5-8 to TRBJ2-3, with 9 nucleotides matching TRBD2. V was pared by 0 bases and J by 5 bases, with 7 bases of the junction left unmatched. Germline CDR1 SGHTS, CDR2 YDEGEE. The CDR3 is made up of 16 amino acids.

The V call is TRBV6-5, the J call TRBJ1-2; D perhaps matches TRBD1 (5 bases). Trimming pared 5 bases from V and 3 bases from J, leaving 16 bases between. Germline V gene data show CDR1 as MNHEY and CDR2 as SVGAGI. The CDR3 spans 15 residues. The CDR3 loop is CASSPLQQVDYGYTF. The CDR3 DNA reads as TGTGCCAGCAGTCCGCTTCAACAGGTTGACTATGGCTACACCTTC.

This chain joins TRBV6-5 and TRBJ1-1, with D unresolved. Trimming stripped 7 bases from V and 1 base from J, with 7 bases between. Germline V gene sequence: CDR1 MNHEY, CDR2 SVGAGI. CDR3 length equals 12 residues. Here the CDR3 DNA reads TGTGCCAGCAACACGGGGAACACTGAAGCTTTCTTT. It translates to CASNTGNTEAFF.

The genes are TRBV5-4 and TRBJ2-3; the D is unclear. Germline values: CDR1 SGHNT, CDR2 YYREEE (reference sequence). This CDR3 is built from 13 residues. V lost 1 base and J 4 bases, leaving 7 bases between the germline ends. CDR3 amino acids: CASSLPGPDTQYF. DNA for the CDR3: TGTGCCAGCAGCTTGCCGGGTCCAGATACGCAGTATTTT.

The chain recombines TRBV5-4 with TRBJ2-5, with D possibly being TRBD1 (5 bases). Germline CDR1 reads SGHNT; CDR2 reads YYREEE (reference sequence). The CDR3 has 16 amino acids. Trimming pared 2 bases from V and 4 bases from J, leaving 18 bases between. CDR3 in DNA: TGTGCCAGCAGCTTTCCGGGCGAACAGGTTGTAGAGACCCAGTACTTC. Its translation: CASSFPGEQVVETQYF.

The chain is built from TRBV18 and TRBJ2-7, with D unclear. Trimming shortened V by 3 bases and J by 0 bases, and 6 bases separated the two germline ends. The germline gives CDR1 KGHSH, CDR2 LQKENI. The CDR3 runs 13 residues. The CDR3 bases are TGTGCCAGCTCACCGGGCAGCTCCTACGAGCAGTACTTC. Translation gives CASSPGSSYEQYF.

V usage is TRBV19 and J usage is TRBJ2-2, with 7 bases identical to TRBD2. Germline V CDR1 and CDR2: LNHDA, SQIVND (reference sequence). V trimming: 9 bases; J trimming: 6 bases; junction bases outside the gene matches: 10. The CDR3 is 14 residues long. The CDR3 DNA follows: TGTGCCAGCAAAGCGGGGAGGAGGGCCGGGGAGCTGTTTTTT. Translated, it gives CASKAGRRAGELFF.

This clone was counted once. This CDR3 is also generated by other DNA sequences in the sample. This chain connects TRBV7-9 to TRBJ2-7; no clear D gene. With 5 bases removed from V and 2 bases from J, the gap between germline ends came to 7 bases. The length of the CDR3 is 12 residues. The germline V gene encodes CDR1 SEHNR and CDR2 FQNEAQ (reference sequence). The chain's CDR3 is CASSLGTYEQYF. CDR3 DNA: TGTGCCAGCAGCCTTGGGACCTACGAGCAGTACTTC.

The chain links TRBV6-2 or TRBV6-3 to TRBJ1-5, with 8 nucleotides matching TRBD1. Germline lookup yields CDR1 MNHEY and CDR2 SVGEGT. Trimming at V came to 2 bases and at J to 3 bases, leaving 15 bases not matched to a gene. The CDR3 has 19 residues. Here the CDR3 reads CASSYPETGVPGHNQPQHF. DNA of the CDR3: TGTGCCAGCAGTTACCCCGAGACAGGGGTCCCAGGGCACAATCAGCCCCAGCATTTT.

The gene calls are TRBV5-1 and TRBJ2-3; 12 nucleotides match TRBD2. Germline V gene lookup returns CDR1 SGHRS and CDR2 YFSETQ. The ends lost 3 bases at V and 2 bases at J; junction bases unmatched: 4. This CDR3 region has 16 residues. This chain's CDR3 is CASSSWTSGVTDTQYF. The CDR3 DNA reads as TGCGCCAGCAGCTCCTGGACTAGCGGGGTCACAGATACGCAGTATTTT. Together with reference TRBV5-1 and TRBJ2-3, the CDR3 gives the full variable domain: KAGVTQTPRYLIKTRGQQVTLSCSPISGHRSVSWYQQTPGQGLQFLFEYFSETQRNKGNFPGRFSGRQFSNSRSEMNVSTLELGDSALYLCASSSWTSGVTDTQYFGPGTRLTVL.

This chain joins TRBV11-3 and TRBJ2-1; no firm D call. V was shortened by 0 bases and J by 10 bases, with 16 bases between the two germline ends. CDR1 and CDR2 (germline): SGHNT, YENEEA. CDR3 length equals 15 residues. As DNA, the CDR3 is TGTGCCAGCAGCTTAGATCATGGTTCCCCCAGGGAGCAGTTCTTC. Its protein product is CASSLDHGSPREQFF.

This chain links TRBV5-8 with TRBJ1-6; TRBD1 agrees at 8 bases. Germline V gene sequence: CDR1 SGHTS, CDR2 YDEGEE. Trimming at V came to 4 bases and at J to 7 bases, leaving 4 bases not matched to a gene. There are 14 residues in the CDR3. CDR3 amino acids: CASSRGQGNSPLHF. As DNA, the CDR3 is TGTGCCAGCAGCCGCGGACAGGGCAATTCACCCCTCCACTTT.

The rearrangement uses TRBV10-3 and TRBJ1-6, with 8 bases fitting TRBD1. This CDR3 region has 16 residues. The junction had 15 bases not matched to a gene; V was cut back by 7 bases and J by 10 bases. Germline V gene sequence: CDR1 ENHRY, CDR2 SYGVKD. Here the CDR3 DNA reads TGTGCCATCACCGACCGCATCACAGGGGGACGGTCACCCCTCCACTTT. The encoded protein is CAITDRITGGRSPLHF.

DNA for the CDR3: TGTGCCAGTAGTAGGGAGTTTATAGATTTGAACACTGAAGCTTTCTTT. It yields the protein CASSREFIDLNTEAFF. The V gene is TRBV19, the J gene TRBJ1-1; D not resolved. The V end was cut by 4 bases, the J end by 0 bases, with 15 bases between. Germline CDR1 LNHDA, CDR2 SQIVND (reference sequence). This CDR3 spans 16 amino acids.

This clone was observed once. This chain uses TRBV5-1 with TRBJ2-7; TRBD2 agrees at 12 bases. CDR3 size: 15 residues. From germline, CDR1 is SGHRS and CDR2 YFSETQ. V lost 4 bases and J lost 4; bases outside the gene matches: 6. DNA for the CDR3: TGCGCCAGCAGCCCCCGACTAGCGGGGGATTACGAGCAGTACTTC. As protein: CASSPRLAGDYEQYF. Variable domain in full (rest from reference TRBV5-1 and TRBJ2-7): KAGVTQTPRYLIKTRGQQVTLSCSPISGHRSVSWYQQTPGQGLQFLFEYFSETQRNKGNFPGRFSGRQFSNSRSEMNVSTLELGDSALYLCASSPRLAGDYEQYFGPGTRLTVT.

The chain employs TRBV19 and TRBJ2-5; possibly TRBD1 for D (8 bases). Germline values: CDR1 LNHDA, CDR2 SQIVND (reference sequence). The CDR3 spans 14 residues. V was pared by 3 bases and J by 5 bases, with 13 bases between. CDR3 region: CASSIDRGGETQYF. The CDR3 DNA is TGTGCCAGTAGTATTGACAGGGGAGGGGAGACCCAGTACTTC.

The chain employs TRBV6-2 or TRBV6-3 and TRBJ1-1; D call uncertain. The CDR3 extends over 13 amino acids. The ends were cut back, 6 bases at V and 1 base at J, with 9 bases in the middle. Germline V gene lookup returns CDR1 MNHEY and CDR2 SVGEGT. CDR3 DNA sequence: TGTGCCAGCAGCCGAGAGTGGAACACTGAAGCTTTCTTT. It codes for CASSREWNTEAFF.

The chain combines TRBV6-1 with TRBJ2-2; 7 nucleotides agree with TRBD1. CDR3 length: 18 residues. CDR1 and CDR2 (germline): MNHNS, SASEGT. V lost 1 base, J lost 3 bases, and 11 bases stayed unmatched. The chain's CDR3 is CASSEVLVIQGYTGELFF. In nucleotides, the CDR3 is TGTGCCAGCAGTGAAGTTTTGGTCATACAGGGGTACACCGGGGAGCTGTTTTTT.

V is TRBV30 and J is TRBJ1-4; 7 nucleotides agree with TRBD1. The germline V gene has CDR1 GTSNPN and CDR2 SVGIG (reference sequence). Unmatched junction bases numbered 15, after V lost 2 bases and J lost 0 bases. This CDR3 has 19 residues. CDR3 loop: CAWSLIVGGGPATNEKLFF. CDR3 sequence (DNA): TGTGCCTGGAGTTTAATTGTAGGGGGCGGCCCAGCAACTAATGAAAAACTGTTTTTT.

This chain connects TRBV5-1 to TRBJ1-2; 8 bases map to TRBD1. The V segment lost 0 bases and the J segment 8 bases; nucleotides outside the gene matches: 3. Germline lookup yields CDR1 SGHRS and CDR2 YFSETQ. This CDR3 has 13 amino acids. The CDR3 bases are TGCGCCAGCAGCTTGGTAACAGGGGGAGGCTACACCTTC. Its protein product is CASSLVTGGGYTF.

The chain links TRBV19 to TRBJ2-7; D remains unclear. The CDR3 totals 15 residues. Per the germline V gene, CDR1 is LNHDA and CDR2 is SQIVND (reference sequence). Deletions cut 5 bases from V and 0 bases from J, with 14 bases between. CDR3 nucleotide sequence: TGTGCCAGTAGTTATAGGGCAGCACCCTCCTACGAGCAGTACTTC. Protein product: CASSYRAAPSYEQYF.